This TCR beta chain is from a study of control samples from healthy donors and cancer patients (dated by TCRdb to 2020 to 2021). In the case of this clone: Its specific antigen is unknown. Base qualities were left out, and no much larger clone turns up one base away.

There are 14 amino acids in the CDR3, from cysteine to phenylalanine inclusive. Only the CDR3 DNA is retained, 42 bases long and in frame from the first base. Trimming removed 6 bases from V and 2 bases from J; the gene matches leave 4 bases unexplained. In the germline V gene, CDR1 corresponds to MNHEY and CDR2 to SVGAGI. The library was generated by the immunoSEQ multiplex PCR assay. Sourced from immuneACCESS, this table was stored by TCRdb with only in-frame sequences that have V and J called. A share of the clones is absent; for the studies checked, an unresolved V gene accounts for under half, and the remainder has no known explanation. The sample records some 96,000 clones, about 90% of which are singletons. Jointly, the top ten make up 15% to 20% of the sample.

The TCR was taken from a woman in her 50s in good health. Sequencing used blood. The chain employs TRBV6-5 and TRBJ1-2, with 9 junctional bases fitting TRBD1. The DNA reads TGTGCCAGCAGAGGGACAGGGTGGAACTATGGCTACACCTTC. It translates as CASRGTGWNYGYTF.